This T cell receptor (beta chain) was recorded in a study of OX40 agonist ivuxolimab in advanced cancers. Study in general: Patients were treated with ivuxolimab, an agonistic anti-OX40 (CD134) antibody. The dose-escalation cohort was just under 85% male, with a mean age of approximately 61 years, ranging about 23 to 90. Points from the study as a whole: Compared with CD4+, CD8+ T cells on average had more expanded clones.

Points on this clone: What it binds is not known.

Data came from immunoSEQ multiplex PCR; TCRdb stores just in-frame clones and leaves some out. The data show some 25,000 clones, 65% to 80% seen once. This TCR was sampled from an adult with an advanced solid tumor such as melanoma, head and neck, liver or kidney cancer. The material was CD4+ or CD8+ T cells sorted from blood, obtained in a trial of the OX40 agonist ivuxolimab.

DNA of the CDR3: TGTGCCTGGAATAGCTTCGGACAGGGCGGTGGCTACACCTTC. Its protein is CAWNSFGQGGGYTF. J is TRBJ1-2 and V is TRBV30; 8 nucleotides align to TRBD1. The CDR3 is 14 amino acids. CDR1 and CDR2 (germline): GTSNPN, SVGIG (reference sequence). Losses at the gene ends were 4 bases for V and 7 bases for J; bases not matched to a gene: 11.